This TCR beta chain appears in the sequencing data of a study of blood T cell repertoires in COVID-19. In the original processing: Quantification of nucleated cells was approximated via reference gene primer amplification. The table came from immunoSEQ multiplex PCR; TCRdb's copy has only in-frame clones and leaves some out. The V and J calls and clone size are taken from that table; D and trimming were inferred from the DNA. The table lists 300,000 to 450,000 clones, 85% of them singletons. The CDR3 has 14 amino acids. J gave up 6 bases and V 3 bases, and 5 bases lay outside the gene matches. Germline CDR1 reads WNHNN; CDR2 reads SYGVQD (reference sequence).

Sequences were obtained from peripheral blood. This chain connects TRBV10-1 to TRBJ2-3; TRBD2 matches 8 bases. The receptor comes from a woman aged 18 to 35 with acute or convalescent COVID-19. CDR3 bases: TGCGCCAGCAGTGATAGCGGGGCCGGGGATACGCAGTATTTT. It encodes CASSDSGAGDTQYF.